These 4 T cell receptor beta chains share one sample of origin, sequenced in a study of blood T cells in healthy people across ages. It was with a sample-barcoded 5' primer and a J-beta primer mix that a second PCR of about 6 to 12 cycles was run. Each CDR3 protein gets one entry after TCRdb re-called the 5' RACE reads with MiXCR. The profile covers about 680,000 distinct CDR3 sequences, with about 52% appearing a single time and about a third taken by the ten largest. The sequencing sample was made of blood. The source of these receptors is a woman aged 55-75 years in good health.

The chain is built from TRBV30 and TRBJ2-5, with unresolved D. Germline V gene data show CDR1 as GTSNPN and CDR2 as SVGIG (reference sequence). The CDR3 runs 11 residues. The germline V and J ends were trimmed by 1 base and 9 bases, with 9 bases remaining between them. This CDR3 is CAWSGVRAQYF. CDR3 sequence (DNA): TGTGCCTGGAGTGGAGTTAGGGCCCAGTACTTC.

V is TRBV6-2 or TRBV6-3 and J is TRBJ2-1; TRBD2 agrees at 10 bases. V dropped 0 bases and J dropped 6; count of bases not matched to a gene: 11. Germline CDR1 MNHEY, CDR2 SVGEGT. The CDR3 extends over 18 amino acids. This CDR3 is CASSYSASGSLNGNEQFF. The CDR3 nucleotides read TGTGCCAGCAGTTACTCGGCTAGCGGGAGTTTGAATGGCAATGAGCAGTTCTTC.

The chain carries TRBV4-2 and TRBJ2-4; D is perhaps TRBD2 (6 bases). This CDR3 is built from 16 residues. CDR1 LGHNA and CDR2 YNFKEQ come from the germline V gene. V was shortened by 1 base and J by 3 bases, with 13 bases between the two germline ends. CDR3 bases: TGTGCCAGCAGCCAAGGGCGGGGACGTGGCAAAAACATTCAGTACTTC. Translation gives CASSQGRGRGKNIQYF.

In this sample, this clonotype turned up a few times. The chain carries TRBV4-1 and TRBJ2-1; D is unresolved. CDR3 length: 18 amino acids. Germline CDR1 and CDR2: MGHRA and YSYEKL. Trimming took off 1 base at V and 8 bases at J, with 24 bases between the two ends. The CDR3 here is CASSQVVLLETSFDEQFF. The CDR3 coding sequence is TGCGCCAGCAGCCAAGTAGTCTTGCTAGAAACATCTTTCGATGAGCAGTTCTTC.